The source of this T cell receptor (beta chain) is a study of T cell changes during pregnancy in multiple sclerosis. The CDR3 runs 16 residues. V was clipped by 6 bases and J by 5 bases; unmatched bases: 14. The germline gives CDR1 MNHEY, CDR2 SMNVEV (reference sequence). The repertoire was sequenced with immunoSEQ multiplex PCR; TCRdb's copy has only in-frame clones and lacks some. The sample contains about 77,000 clones, about 93% of which appear only once. The chain recombines TRBV27 with TRBJ1-1, with TRBD1 matching 8 bases. The specimen was peripheral blood, collected after pregnancy. The clonotype comes from a female donor in good health, enrolled as a control in a pregnancy study. In DNA, the CDR3 is TGTGCCAGCAGGGCCTCAGGACAGGGAGGCCGGACTGAAGCTTTCTTT. Amino acid sequence: CASRASGQGGRTEAFF.